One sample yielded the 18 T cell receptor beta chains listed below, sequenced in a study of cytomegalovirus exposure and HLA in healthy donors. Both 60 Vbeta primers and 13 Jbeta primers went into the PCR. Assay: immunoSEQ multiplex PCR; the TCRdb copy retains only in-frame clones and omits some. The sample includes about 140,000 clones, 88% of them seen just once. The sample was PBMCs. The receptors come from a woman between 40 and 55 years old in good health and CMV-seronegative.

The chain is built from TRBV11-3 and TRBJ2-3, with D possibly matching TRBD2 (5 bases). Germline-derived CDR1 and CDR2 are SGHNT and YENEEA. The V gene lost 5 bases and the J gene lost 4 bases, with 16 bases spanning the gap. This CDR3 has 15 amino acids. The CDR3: CASSPREGSADTQYF. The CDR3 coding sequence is TGTGCCAGCAGCCCACGGGAAGGCAGCGCAGATACGCAGTATTTT.

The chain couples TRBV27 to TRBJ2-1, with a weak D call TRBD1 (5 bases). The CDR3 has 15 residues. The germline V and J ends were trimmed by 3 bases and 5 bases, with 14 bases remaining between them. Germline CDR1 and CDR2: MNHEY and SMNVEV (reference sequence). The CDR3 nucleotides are TGTGCCAGCAGTTTGTGGCAGGGTGCCGACAATGAGCAGTTCTTC. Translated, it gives CASSLWQGADNEQFF.

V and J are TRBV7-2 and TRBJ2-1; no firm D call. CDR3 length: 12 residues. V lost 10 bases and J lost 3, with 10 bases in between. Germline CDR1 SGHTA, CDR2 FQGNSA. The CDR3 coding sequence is TGTGCCATCGGCAGGCTCTACAATGAGCAGTTCTTC. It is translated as CAIGRLYNEQFF.

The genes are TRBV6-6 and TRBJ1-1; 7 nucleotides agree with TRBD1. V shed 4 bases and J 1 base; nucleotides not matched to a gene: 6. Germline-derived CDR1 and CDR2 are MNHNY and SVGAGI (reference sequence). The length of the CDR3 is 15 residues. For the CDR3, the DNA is TGTGCCAGCAGTTCCCCGGGGACAGCGAACACTGAAGCTTTCTTT. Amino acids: CASSSPGTANTEAFF.

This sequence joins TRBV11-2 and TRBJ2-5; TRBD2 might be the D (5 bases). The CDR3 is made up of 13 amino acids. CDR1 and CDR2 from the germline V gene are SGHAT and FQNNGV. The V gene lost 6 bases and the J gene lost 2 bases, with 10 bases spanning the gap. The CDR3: CASRSRGQETQYF. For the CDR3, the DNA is TGTGCCAGCAGGTCGCGCGGGCAAGAGACCCAGTACTTC.

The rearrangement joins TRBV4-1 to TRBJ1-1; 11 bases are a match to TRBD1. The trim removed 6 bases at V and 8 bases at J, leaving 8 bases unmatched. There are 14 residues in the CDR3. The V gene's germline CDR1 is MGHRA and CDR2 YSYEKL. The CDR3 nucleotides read TGCGCCAGCAGACGGGGACAGGGGGTTTGGGAAGCTTTCTTT. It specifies CASRRGQGVWEAFF.

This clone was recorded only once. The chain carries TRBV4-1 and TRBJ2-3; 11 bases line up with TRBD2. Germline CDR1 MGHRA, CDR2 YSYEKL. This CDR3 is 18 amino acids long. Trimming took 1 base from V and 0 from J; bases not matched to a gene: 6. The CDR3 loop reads CASSQGILAGGSTDTQYF. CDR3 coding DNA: TGCGCCAGCAGCCAAGGAATTTTAGCGGGGGGGAGCACAGATACGCAGTATTTT.

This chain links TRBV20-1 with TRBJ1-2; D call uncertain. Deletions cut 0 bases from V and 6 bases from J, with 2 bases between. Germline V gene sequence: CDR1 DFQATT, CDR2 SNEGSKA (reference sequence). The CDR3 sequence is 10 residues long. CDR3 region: CSARDNGYTF. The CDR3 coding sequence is TGCAGTGCTAGAGATAATGGCTACACCTTC.

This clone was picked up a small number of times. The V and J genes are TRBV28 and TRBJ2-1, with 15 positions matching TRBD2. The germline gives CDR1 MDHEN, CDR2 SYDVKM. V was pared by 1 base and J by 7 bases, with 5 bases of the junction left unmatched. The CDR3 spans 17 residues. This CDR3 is CASSLSGLAGGGNEQFF. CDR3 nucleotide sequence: TGTGCCAGCAGTTTATCGGGACTAGCGGGAGGTGGGAATGAGCAGTTCTTC.

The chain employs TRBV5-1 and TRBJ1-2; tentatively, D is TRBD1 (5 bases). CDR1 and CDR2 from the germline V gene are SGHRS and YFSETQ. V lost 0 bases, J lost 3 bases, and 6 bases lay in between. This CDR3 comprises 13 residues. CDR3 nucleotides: TGCGCCAGCAGCTTGGCGGGGGACTATGGCTACACCTTC. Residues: CASSLAGDYGYTF.

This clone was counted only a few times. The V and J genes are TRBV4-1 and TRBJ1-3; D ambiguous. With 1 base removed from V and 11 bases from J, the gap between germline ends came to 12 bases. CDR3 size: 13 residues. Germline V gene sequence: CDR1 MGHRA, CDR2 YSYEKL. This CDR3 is CASSQGPLSSIYF. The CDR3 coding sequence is TGCGCCAGCAGCCAAGGGCCACTTAGCTCCATATATTTT.

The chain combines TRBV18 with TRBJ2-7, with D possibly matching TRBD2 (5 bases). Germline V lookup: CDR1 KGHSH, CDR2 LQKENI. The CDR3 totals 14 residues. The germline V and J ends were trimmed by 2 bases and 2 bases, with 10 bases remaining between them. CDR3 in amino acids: CASSPTSKAYEQYF. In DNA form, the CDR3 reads TGTGCCAGCTCACCAACTAGTAAAGCCTACGAGCAGTACTTC.

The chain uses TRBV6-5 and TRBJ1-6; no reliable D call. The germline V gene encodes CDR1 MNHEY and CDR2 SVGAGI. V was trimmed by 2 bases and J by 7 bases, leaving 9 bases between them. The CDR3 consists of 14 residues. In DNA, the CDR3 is TGTGCCAGCAGTTACCTAGCGGCCAATTCACCCCTCCACTTT. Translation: CASSYLAANSPLHF.

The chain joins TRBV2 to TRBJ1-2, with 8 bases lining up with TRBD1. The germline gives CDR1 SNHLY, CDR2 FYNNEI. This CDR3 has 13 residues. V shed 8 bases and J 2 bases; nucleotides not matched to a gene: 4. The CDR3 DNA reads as TGTGCCAGCGCCCGACAGGGGAACTATGGCTACACCTTC. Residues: CASARQGNYGYTF.

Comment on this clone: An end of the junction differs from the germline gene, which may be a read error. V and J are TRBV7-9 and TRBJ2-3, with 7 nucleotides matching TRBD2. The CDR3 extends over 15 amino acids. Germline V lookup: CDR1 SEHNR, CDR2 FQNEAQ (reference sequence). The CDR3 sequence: CSSSLSGGGPDTQYF. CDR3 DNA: TGTTCCAGCAGCTTATCCGGGGGAGGGCCTGATACGCAGTATTTT.

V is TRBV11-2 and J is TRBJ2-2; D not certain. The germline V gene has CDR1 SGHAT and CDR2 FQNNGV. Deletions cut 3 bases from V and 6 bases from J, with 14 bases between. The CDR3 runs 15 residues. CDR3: CASSFFPRTSGELFF. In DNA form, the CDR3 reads TGTGCCAGCAGCTTTTTTCCGAGAACCTCCGGGGAGCTGTTTTTT.

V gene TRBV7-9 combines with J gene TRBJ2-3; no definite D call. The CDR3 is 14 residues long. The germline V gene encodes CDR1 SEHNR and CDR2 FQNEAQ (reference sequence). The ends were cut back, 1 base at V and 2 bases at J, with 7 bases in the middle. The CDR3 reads CASSLVEITDTQYF. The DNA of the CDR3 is TGTGCCAGCAGCTTAGTGGAGATCACAGATACGCAGTATTTT.

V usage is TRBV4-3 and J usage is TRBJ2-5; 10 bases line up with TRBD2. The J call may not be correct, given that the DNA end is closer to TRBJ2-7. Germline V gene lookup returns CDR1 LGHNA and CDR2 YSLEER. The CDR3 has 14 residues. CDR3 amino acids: CASSPGLAEDEQYF. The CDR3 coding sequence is TGCGCCAGCAGCCCCGGACTAGCGGAGGACGAGCAGTACTTC.